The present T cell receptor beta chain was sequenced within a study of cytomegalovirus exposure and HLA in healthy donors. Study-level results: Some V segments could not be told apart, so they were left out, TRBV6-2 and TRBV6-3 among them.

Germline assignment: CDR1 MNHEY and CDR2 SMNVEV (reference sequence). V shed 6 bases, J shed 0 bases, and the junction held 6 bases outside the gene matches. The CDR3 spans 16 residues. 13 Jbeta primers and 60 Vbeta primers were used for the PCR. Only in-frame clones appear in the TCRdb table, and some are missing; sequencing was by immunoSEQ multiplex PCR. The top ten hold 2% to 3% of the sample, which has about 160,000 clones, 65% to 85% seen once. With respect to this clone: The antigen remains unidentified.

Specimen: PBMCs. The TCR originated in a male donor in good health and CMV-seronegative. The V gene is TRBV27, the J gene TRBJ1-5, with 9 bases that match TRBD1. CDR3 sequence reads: CASSPGTGFSNQPQHF. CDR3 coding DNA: TGTGCCAGCAGCCCCGGGACAGGGTTTAGCAATCAGCCCCAGCATTTT.